This T cell receptor (beta chain) derives from a study of shared clonotypes between healthy human individuals. Whole-study context: The composition of the donors was two women and three men aged 18 to 49. Study findings and constraints: Generally, naive subsets came out with larger estimated richness than memory subsets.

Sequencing was performed with immunoSEQ multiplex PCR; in TCRdb, only in-frame clones are kept and a portion is missing. The sample consists of around 200,000 clones, approximately 61% of them appearing once. V lost 3 bases, J lost 2 bases, and 8 bases lay in between. This CDR3 is 14 amino acids long. Germline CDR1 and CDR2: SGHNT and YENEEA. All donors were Caucasian adults living in Nashville, Tennessee. On this clone: Its target is not known.

The chain joins TRBV11-3 to TRBJ2-1, with D possibly TRBD1 on 5 matching bases. This TCR was sampled from a man aged 25-45 years in good health. Material for sequencing was memory CD4+ T cells sorted from blood. Specified subset: CD45RA-negative fraction. The CDR3 protein is CASSFTGAYNEQFF. The CDR3 DNA is TGTGCCAGCAGCTTTACAGGAGCCTACAATGAGCAGTTCTTC.